This T cell receptor (beta chain) was sequenced in a study of OX40 agonist ivuxolimab in advanced cancers. TCRdb's table, derived via immunoSEQ multiplex PCR, lists solely in-frame clones and lacks some. The sample lists 60,000 to 75,000 clones, more than 70% occurring once. Germline CDR1 LGHNA, CDR2 YSLEER. V lost 1 base to trimming and J lost 0 bases, with 10 bases between them. CDR3 length equals 16 residues. This material consisted of CD4+ or CD8+ T cells sorted from blood, taken in a trial of the OX40 agonist ivuxolimab. The genes are TRBV4-3 and TRBJ2-1, with D perhaps TRBD2 (5 bases). The receptor's source is an adult with an advanced solid tumor such as melanoma, head and neck, liver or kidney cancer. Written as DNA, the CDR3 is TGCGCCAGCAGCCAAGGCCGCCGGGGCTCCTACAATGAGCAGTTCTTC. It codes for CASSQGRRGSYNEQFF.